The TCR beta chain under discussion was sequenced for a study of blood T cells in healthy people across ages. Overall study results and limits: With naive T cell percentage, TCR beta diversity showed a strong correlation.

Many counts were recorded for this clonotype. What it recognizes is unknown. Germline CDR1 is SQVTM and CDR2 is ANQGSEA. Trimming pared 2 bases from V and 4 bases from J, leaving 11 bases between. This CDR3 is built from 14 residues. It was with a sample-barcoded 5' primer and a J-beta primer mix that a second PCR of roughly 7 to 12 cycles was run. TCRdb called the 5' RACE reads again in MiXCR, with one record for every CDR3 protein. This table holds approximately 780,000 distinct CDR3 sequences, around a quarter found once. These data also formed part of another study, on T cells of mothers and their children.

What was sequenced was blood. The TCR was taken from a boy between 10 and 17 years old in good health. V gene TRBV29-1 combines with J gene TRBJ2-2; weak D call: TRBD1 (5 bases). The CDR3 here is CSVERWGATGELFF. DNA for the CDR3: TGCAGCGTTGAAAGGTGGGGCGCCACCGGGGAGCTGTTTTTT.